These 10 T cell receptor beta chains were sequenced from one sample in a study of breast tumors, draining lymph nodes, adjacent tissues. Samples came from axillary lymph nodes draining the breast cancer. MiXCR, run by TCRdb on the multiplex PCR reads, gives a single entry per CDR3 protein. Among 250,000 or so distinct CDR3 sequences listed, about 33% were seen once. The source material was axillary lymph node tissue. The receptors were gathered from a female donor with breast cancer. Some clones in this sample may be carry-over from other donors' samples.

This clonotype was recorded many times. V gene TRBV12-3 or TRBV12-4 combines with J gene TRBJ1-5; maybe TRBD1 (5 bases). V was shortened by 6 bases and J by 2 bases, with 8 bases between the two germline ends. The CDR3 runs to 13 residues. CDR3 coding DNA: TGTGCCAGCAGAGGGGATCGCAATCAGCCCCAGCATTTT. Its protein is CASRGDRNQPQHF.

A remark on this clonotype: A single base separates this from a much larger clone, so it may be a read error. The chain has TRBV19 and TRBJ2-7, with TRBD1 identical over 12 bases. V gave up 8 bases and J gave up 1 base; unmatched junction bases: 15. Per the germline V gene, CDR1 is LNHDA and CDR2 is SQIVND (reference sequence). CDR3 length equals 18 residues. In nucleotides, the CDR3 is TGTGCCAGTGGTAAGGGACAGGGGGCGCATTTTAAGTCCTACGAGCAGTACTTC. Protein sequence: CASGKGQGAHFKSYEQYF.

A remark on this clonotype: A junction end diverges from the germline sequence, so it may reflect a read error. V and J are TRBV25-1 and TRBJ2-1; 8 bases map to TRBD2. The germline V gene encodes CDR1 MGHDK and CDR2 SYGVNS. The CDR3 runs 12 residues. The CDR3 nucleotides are TGTGCCAGCAGTGCGGGCGGGGGGAGGCAGTCCTTC. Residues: CASSAGGGRQSF.

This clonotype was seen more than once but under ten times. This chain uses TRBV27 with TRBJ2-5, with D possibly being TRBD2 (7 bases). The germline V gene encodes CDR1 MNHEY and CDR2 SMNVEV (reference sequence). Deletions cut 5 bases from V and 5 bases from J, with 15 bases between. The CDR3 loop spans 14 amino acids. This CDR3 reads CASSPRGEGETQYF. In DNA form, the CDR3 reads TGTGCCAGCAGTCCTAGGGGGGAGGGGGAGACCCAGTACTTC.

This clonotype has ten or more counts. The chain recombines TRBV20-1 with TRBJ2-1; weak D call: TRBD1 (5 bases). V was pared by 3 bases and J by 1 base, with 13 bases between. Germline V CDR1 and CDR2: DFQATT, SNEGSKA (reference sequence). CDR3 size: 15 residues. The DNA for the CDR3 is TGCAGTGCTAGGGCTCTCCAGGGTTCCTACAATGAGCAGTTCTTC. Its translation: CSARALQGSYNEQFF.

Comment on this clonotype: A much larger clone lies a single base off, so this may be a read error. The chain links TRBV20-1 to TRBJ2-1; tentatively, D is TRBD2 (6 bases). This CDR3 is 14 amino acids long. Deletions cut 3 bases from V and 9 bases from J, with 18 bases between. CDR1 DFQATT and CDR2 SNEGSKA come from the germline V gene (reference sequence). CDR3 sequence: CSARAGLGDTEQFF. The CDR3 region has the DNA TGCAGTGCTAGGGCGGGACTTGGCGACACTGAGCAGTTCTTC.

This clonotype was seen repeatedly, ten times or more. The CDR3 is CASSYTGQGAEGYTF. The CDR3 DNA reads TGTGCCAGCAGCTACACGGGACAGGGGGCGGAGGGCTACACCTTC. This chain connects TRBV5-8 to TRBJ1-2, with 12 bases fitting TRBD1. The CDR3 runs to 15 residues. After removal of 3 bases from V and 8 bases from J, the junction contained 8 bases not matched to a gene. Looked up from germline, CDR1 is SGHTS and CDR2 is YDEGEE.

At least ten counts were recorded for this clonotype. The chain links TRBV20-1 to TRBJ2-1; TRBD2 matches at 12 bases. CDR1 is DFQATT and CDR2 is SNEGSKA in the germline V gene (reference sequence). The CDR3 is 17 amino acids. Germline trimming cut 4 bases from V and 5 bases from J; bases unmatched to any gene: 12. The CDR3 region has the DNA TGCAGTGCTAAGCGGACTAGCGGGATCAGGACGAACAATGAGCAGTTCTTC. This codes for CSAKRTSGIRTNNEQFF.

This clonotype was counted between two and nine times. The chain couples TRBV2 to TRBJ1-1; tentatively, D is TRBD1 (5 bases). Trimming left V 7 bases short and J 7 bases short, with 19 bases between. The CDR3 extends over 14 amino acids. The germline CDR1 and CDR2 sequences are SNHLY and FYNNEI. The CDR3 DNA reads TGTGCCAGCACCCTTGGGGGGAACTGGGGTGAAGCTTTCTTT. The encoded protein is CASTLGGNWGEAFF.

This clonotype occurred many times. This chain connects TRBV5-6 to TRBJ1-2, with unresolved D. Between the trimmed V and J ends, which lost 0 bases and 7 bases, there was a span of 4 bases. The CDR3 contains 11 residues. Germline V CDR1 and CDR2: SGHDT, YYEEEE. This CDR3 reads CASSLGVGYTF. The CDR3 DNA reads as TGTGCCAGCAGCTTGGGAGTTGGCTACACCTTC.